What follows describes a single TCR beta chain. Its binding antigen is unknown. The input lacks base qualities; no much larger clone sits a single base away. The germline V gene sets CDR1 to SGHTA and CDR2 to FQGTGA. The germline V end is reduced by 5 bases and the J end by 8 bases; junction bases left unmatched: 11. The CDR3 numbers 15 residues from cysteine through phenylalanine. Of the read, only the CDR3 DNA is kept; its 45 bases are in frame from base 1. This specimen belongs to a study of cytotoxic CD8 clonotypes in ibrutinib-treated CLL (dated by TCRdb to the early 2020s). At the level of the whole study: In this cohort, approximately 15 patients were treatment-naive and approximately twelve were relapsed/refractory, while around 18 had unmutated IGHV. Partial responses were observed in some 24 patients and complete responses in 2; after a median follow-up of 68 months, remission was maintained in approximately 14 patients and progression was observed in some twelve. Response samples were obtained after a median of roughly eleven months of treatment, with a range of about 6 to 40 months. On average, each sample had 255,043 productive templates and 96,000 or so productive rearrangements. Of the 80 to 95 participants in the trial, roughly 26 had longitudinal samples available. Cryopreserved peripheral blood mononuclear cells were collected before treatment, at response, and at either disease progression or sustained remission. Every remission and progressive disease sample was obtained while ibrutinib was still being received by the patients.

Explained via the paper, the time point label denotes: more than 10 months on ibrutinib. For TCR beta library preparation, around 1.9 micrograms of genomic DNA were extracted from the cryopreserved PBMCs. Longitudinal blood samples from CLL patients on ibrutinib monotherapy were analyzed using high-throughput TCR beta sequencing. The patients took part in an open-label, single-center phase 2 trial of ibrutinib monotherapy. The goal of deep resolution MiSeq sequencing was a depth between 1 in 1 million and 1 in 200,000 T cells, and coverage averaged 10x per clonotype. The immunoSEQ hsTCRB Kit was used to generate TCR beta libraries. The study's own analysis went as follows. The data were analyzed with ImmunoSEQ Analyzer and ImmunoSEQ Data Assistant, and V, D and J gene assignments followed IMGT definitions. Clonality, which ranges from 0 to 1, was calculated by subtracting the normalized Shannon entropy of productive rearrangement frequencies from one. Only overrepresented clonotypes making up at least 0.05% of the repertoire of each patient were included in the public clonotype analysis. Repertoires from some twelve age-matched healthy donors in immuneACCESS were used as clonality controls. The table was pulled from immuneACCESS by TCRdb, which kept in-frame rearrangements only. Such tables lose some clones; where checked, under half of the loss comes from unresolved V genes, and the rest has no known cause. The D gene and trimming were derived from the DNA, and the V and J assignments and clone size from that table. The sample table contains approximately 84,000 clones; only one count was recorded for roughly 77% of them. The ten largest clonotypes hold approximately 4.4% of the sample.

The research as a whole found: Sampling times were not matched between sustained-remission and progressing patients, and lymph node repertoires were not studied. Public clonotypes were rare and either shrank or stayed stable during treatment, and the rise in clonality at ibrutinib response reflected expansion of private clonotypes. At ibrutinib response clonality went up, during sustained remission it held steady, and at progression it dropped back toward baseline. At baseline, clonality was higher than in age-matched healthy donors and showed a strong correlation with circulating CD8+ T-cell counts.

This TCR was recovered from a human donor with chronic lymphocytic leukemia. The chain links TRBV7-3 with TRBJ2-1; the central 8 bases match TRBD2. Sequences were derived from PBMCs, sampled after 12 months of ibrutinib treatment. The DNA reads TGTGCCAGCAGCCCCTCCCGTCACGGGAGGGATGAGCAGTTCTTC. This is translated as CASSPSRHGRDEQFF.